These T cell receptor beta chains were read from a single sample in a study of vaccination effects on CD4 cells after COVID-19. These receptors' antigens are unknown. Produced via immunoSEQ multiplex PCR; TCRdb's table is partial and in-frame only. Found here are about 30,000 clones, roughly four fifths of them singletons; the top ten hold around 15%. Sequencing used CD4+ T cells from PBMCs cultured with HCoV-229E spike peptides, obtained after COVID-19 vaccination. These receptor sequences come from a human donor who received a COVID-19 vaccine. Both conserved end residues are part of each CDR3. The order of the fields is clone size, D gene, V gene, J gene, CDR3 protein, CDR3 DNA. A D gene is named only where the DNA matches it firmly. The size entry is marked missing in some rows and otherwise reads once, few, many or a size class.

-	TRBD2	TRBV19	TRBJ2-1	CASSRNPSGSYNEQFF	TGTGCCAGTAGTAGGAATCCTAGCGGATCCTACAATGAGCAGTTCTTC
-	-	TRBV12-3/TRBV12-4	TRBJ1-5	CASTSGEERPQHF	TGTGCCAGCACTTCGGGGGAAGAACGGCCCCAGCATTTT
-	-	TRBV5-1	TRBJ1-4	CASSLETFVNEKLFF	TGCGCCAGCAGCTTGGAGACATTTGTTAATGAAAAACTGTTTTTT
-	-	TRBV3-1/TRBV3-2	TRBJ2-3	CASSRLTDTQYF	TGTGCCAGCAGCCGACTCACAGATACGCAGTATTTT
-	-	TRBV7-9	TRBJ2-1	CASSFARTNEQFF	TGTGCCAGCAGCTTCGCCAGGACCAATGAGCAGTTCTTC
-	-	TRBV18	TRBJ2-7	CASSRGGSGEQYF	TGTGCCAGCTCACGGGGAGGATCAGGCGAGCAGTACTTC
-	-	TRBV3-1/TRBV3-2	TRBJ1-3	CASSVRSGNTIYF	TGTGCCAGCAGCGTCCGGTCTGGAAACACCATATATTTT
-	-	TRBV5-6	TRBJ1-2	CASSSTGDLRVYGYTF	TGTGCCAGCAGCTCGACAGGAGATCTCCGTGTCTATGGCTACACCTTC
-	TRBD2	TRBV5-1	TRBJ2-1	CASSWTGTSGGNEQFF	TGCGCCAGCAGCTGGACAGGGACTAGCGGGGGGAATGAGCAGTTCTTC
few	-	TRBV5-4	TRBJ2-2	CASSPGTRGTRSGELFF	TGTGCCAGCAGCCCCGGAACCAGGGGCACAAGGTCCGGGGAGCTGTTTTTT
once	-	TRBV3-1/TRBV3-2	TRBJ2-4	CASSQAHHLADSLAKNIQYF	TGTGCCAGCAGCCAAGCCCACCATTTGGCGGACAGTTTAGCCAAAAACATTCAGTACTTC
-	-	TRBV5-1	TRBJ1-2	CASSLEQGVGYGYTF	TGCGCCAGCAGCTTGGAACAGGGAGTAGGGTATGGCTACACCTTC
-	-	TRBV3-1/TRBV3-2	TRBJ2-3	CASSQEVAGEGDTQYF	TGTGCCAGCAGCCAAGAAGTAGCAGGGGAGGGAGATACGCAGTATTTT
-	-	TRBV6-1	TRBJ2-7	CASSGSFGSHPREQYF	TGTGCCAGCAGTGGGAGCTTCGGGAGCCACCCGCGCGAGCAGTACTTC
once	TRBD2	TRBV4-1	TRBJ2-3	CASSQAVLAGAGGTDTQYF	TGCGCCAGCAGCCAAGCAGTACTCGCCGGGGCGGGGGGCACAGATACGCAGTATTTT
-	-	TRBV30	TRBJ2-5	CAWSVLPQETQYF	TGTGCCTGGAGTGTCCTACCTCAAGAGACCCAGTACTTC
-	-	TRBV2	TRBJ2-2	CASSVGGNTGELFF	TGTGCCAGCAGTGTGGGGGGGAACACCGGGGAGCTGTTTTTT
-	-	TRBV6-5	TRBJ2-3	CASRATSSTDTQYF	TGTGCCAGCAGAGCGACTTCTAGCACAGATACGCAGTATTTT
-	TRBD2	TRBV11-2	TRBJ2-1	CASSAIAGSYNEQFF	TGTGCCAGCAGCGCCATAGCGGGATCCTACAATGAGCAGTTCTTC
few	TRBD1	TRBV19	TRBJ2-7	CASSQGQGSGEQYF	TGTGCCAGTAGTCAGGGACAGGGTTCCGGTGAGCAGTACTTC
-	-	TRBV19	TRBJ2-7	CASSITTGRSYEQYF	TGTGCCAGTAGTATAACGACAGGTCGCTCCTACGAGCAGTACTTC
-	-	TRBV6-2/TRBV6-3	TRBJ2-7	CASSSTTRSLLRTYEQYF	TGTGCCAGCAGTTCCACGACTCGGAGTCTCCTCCGAACCTACGAGCAGTACTTC
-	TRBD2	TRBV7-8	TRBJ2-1	CASSLSRAGAYNEQFF	TGTGCCAGCAGCTTGTCGAGAGCGGGGGCGTACAATGAGCAGTTCTTC
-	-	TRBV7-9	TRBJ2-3	CASSFRESTDTQYF	TGTGCCAGCAGCTTTCGGGAAAGCACAGATACGCAGTATTTT
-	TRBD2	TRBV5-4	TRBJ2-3	CASSLSGERAGTQYF	TGTGCCAGCAGCCTTAGCGGGGAACGAGCGGGTACGCAGTATTTT
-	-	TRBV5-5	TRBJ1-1	CASSPEGVGGEAFF	TGTGCCAGCAGCCCGGAAGGGGTTGGAGGTGAAGCTTTCTTT